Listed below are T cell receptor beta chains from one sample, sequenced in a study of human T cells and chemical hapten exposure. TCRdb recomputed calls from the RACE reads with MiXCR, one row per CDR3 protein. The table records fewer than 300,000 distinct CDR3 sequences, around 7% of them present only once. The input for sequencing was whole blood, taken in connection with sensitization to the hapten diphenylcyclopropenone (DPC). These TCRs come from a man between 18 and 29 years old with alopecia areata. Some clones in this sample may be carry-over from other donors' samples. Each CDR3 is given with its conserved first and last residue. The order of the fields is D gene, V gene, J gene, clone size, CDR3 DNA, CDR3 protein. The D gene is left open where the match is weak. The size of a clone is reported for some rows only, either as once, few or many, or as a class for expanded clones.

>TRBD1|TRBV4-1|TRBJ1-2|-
TGCGCCAGCAGCCAAGATCCCGCCAGGGGGCATCGGGGCCATGGCTACACCTTC
CASSQDPARGHRGHGYTF
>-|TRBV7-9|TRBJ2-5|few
TGTGCCAGCAGCCGACGGGGATCCTCACTCCAAGAGACCCAGTACTTC
CASSRRGSSLQETQYF
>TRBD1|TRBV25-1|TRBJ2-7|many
TGTGCCAGCACTACAGGGGTGAGCGAGCAGTACTTC
CASTTGVSEQYF
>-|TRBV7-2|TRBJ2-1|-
TGTGCCAGCAGTCGGGACTTGGACTCAAATGAGCAGTTCTTC
CASSRDLDSNEQFF
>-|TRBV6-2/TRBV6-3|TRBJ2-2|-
TGTGCCAACCAATCGGGGACCGGGGAGCTGTTTTTT
CANQSGTGELFF
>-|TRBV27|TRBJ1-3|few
TGTGCCAGCAGTTTATCACGGGTTTCTGGAAACACCATATATTTT
CASSLSRVSGNTIYF
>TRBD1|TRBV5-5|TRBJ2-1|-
TGTGCCAGCAGTCTCGAATGGACAGGAGATAAGCAGTTCTTC
CASSLEWTGDKQFF
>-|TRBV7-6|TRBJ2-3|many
TGTGCCAGCAGCTTAGGTCTCGATATAGTCACAGATACGCAGTATTTT
CASSLGLDIVTDTQYF
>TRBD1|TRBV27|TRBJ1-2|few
TGTGCCAGCAGCAGTCGGACAGGGGAGGCTGGCTACACCTTC
CASSSRTGEAGYTF
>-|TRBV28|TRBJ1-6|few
TGTGCCAGCCAAGGTAGAGGCTCCTATAATTCACCCCTCCACTTT
CASQGRGSYNSPLHF
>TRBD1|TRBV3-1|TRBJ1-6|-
TGTGCCAGCAGCCACAACACCGGGACAGGGACTTCACCCCTCCACTTT
CASSHNTGTGTSPLHF
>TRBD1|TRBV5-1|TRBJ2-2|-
TGCGCCAGCAGCCTGGACAGGGACAACACCGGGGAGCTGTTTTTT
CASSLDRDNTGELFF
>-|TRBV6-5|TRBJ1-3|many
TGTGCCAGCAGTCCCAGCAGGGAGTCTGGAAACACCATATATTTT
CASSPSRESGNTIYF
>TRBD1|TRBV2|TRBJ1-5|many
TGTGCCAGCAGTGCCGGGACAGGGAATCAGCCCCAGCATTTT
CASSAGTGNQPQHF
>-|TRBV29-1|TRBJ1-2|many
TGCAGCGGACACAGCAGTTCTAACTATGGCTACACCTTC
CSGHSSSNYGYTF
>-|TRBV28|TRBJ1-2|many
TGTGCCAGCAGTTCAGGGAGAGGGAACTATGGCTACACCTTC
CASSSGRGNYGYTF
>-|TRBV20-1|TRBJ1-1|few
TGCAGTGCTAGTTTGGGGCGCGACACTGAAGCTTTCTTT
CSASLGRDTEAFF
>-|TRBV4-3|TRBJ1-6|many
TGCGCCAGCAGCCAAGAATCAACCTCGAGGCCACCCCTCCACTTT
CASSQESTSRPPLHF